One and the same sample provided the 17 T cell receptor beta chains below, sequenced in a study of blood T cell repertoires in COVID-19. Produced via immunoSEQ multiplex PCR; TCRdb's table is partial and in-frame only. The sample carries 70,000 to 90,000 clones, roughly 89% recorded once. The source material was PBMCs or T cells enriched from blood (not recorded which). The receptors here all came from a woman aged 45-65 years with acute COVID-19.

This clone showed up just a few times. The chain links TRBV5-4 to TRBJ2-3, with 11 bases matching TRBD1. The CDR3 is 13 residues long. Germline V gene sequence: CDR1 SGHNT, CDR2 YYREEE (reference sequence). Trimming removed 4 bases from V and 9 bases from J; junction bases left unmatched: 4. The CDR3 DNA reads as TGTGCCAGCAGCAGGACAGGGGGCGACACGCAGTATTTT. It encodes CASSRTGGDTQYF.

The rearrangement links TRBV5-5 to TRBJ2-3; 14 nucleotides line up with TRBD2. This CDR3 has 18 amino acids. The V and J ends lost 0 bases and 4 bases, in that order; junction bases with no gene match: 7. CDR1 is SGHKS, CDR2 YYEKEE, per germline (reference sequence). CDR3 region: CASSLGLAGGPVADTQYF. The CDR3 bases are TGTGCCAGCAGCTTGGGACTAGCGGGAGGGCCAGTGGCAGATACGCAGTATTTT.

The chain uses TRBV19 and TRBJ2-2; D not certain. Per germline, CDR1 LNHDA and CDR2 SQIVND (reference sequence). Trimming shortened V by 4 bases and J by 5 bases, and 11 bases separated the two germline ends. The CDR3 sequence is 14 residues long. The CDR3 DNA follows: TGTGCCAGTAGTACCGACCAGAGGACCGGGGAGCTGTTTTTT. It specifies CASSTDQRTGELFF.

The V and J genes are TRBV5-4 and TRBJ1-5, with D tentatively TRBD1 (5 bases). The CDR3 length is 13 residues. The germline gives CDR1 SGHNT, CDR2 YYREEE (reference sequence). The V and J ends lost 0 bases and 5 bases respectively, with 6 bases between them. The CDR3 protein is CASSLGGDQPQHF. CDR3 sequence (DNA): TGTGCCAGCAGCTTGGGGGGGGATCAGCCCCAGCATTTT.

The chain employs TRBV2 and TRBJ1-1; 9 bases line up with TRBD1. Germline trimming cut 2 bases from V and 11 bases from J; bases unmatched to any gene: 9. The germline gives CDR1 SNHLY, CDR2 FYNNEI. The CDR3 consists of 14 residues. The CDR3 loop is CASSERPGTGTAFF. The DNA of the CDR3 is TGTGCCAGCAGTGAACGACCCGGGACAGGGACGGCTTTCTTT.

V usage is TRBV5-5 and J usage is TRBJ1-5; D is unresolved. CDR1 and CDR2 from the germline V gene are SGHKS and YYEKEE (reference sequence). The CDR3 is made up of 15 amino acids. V lost 0 bases, J lost 2 bases, and 9 bases lay in between. CDR3 in amino acids: CASSLVAGGNQPQHF. The CDR3 coding sequence is TGTGCCAGCAGCTTGGTAGCGGGTGGCAATCAGCCCCAGCATTTT.

This clone was observed a single time. The rearrangement uses TRBV7-6 and TRBJ2-7, with D possibly being TRBD2 (5 bases). V shed 4 bases and J shed 4 bases, with 17 bases lying between them. Per the germline V gene, CDR1 is SGHVS and CDR2 is FNYEAQ. CDR3 length equals 15 residues. In DNA, the CDR3 is TGTGCCAGCAGCTCCCCTCTCAGCGGAACATACGAGCAGTACTTC. Translation gives CASSSPLSGTYEQYF.

This clone has just a few counts. CDR3 nucleotide sequence: TGTGCCAGCAGCTTGGGATACAGGAATTCACCCCTCCACTTT. Its protein product is CASSLGYRNSPLHF. This chain uses TRBV5-6 with TRBJ1-6, with a tentative D call TRBD1 (5 bases). This CDR3 comprises 14 residues. CDR1 is SGHDT, CDR2 YYEEEE, per germline. Trimming took 0 bases from V and 7 from J, leaving 8 bases between them.

The chain carries TRBV28 and TRBJ2-1; 8 nucleotides agree with TRBD2. With 5 bases clipped from V and 4 bases from J, the junction kept 4 bases outside the gene matches. CDR1 is MDHEN, CDR2 SYDVKM, per germline. The CDR3 extends over 14 amino acids. CDR3 in DNA: TGTGCCAGCAGTCGACGGGAGGGTTACAATGAGCAGTTCTTC. It translates to CASSRREGYNEQFF.

The gene calls are TRBV19 and TRBJ2-1; 12 bases map to TRBD1. Germline assignment: CDR1 LNHDA and CDR2 SQIVND (reference sequence). J lost 8 bases, V lost 5 bases, and 10 bases had no gene match. The CDR3 is 16 amino acids. The DNA of the CDR3 is TGTGCCAGTAGTCCGTTACGGGGGACAGGGGGCTATGAGCAGTTCTTC. Translated: CASSPLRGTGGYEQFF. Variable domain in full (rest from reference TRBV19 and TRBJ2-1): DGGITQSPKYLFRKEGQNVTLSCEQNLNHDAMYWYRQDPGQGLRLIYYSQIVNDFQKGDIAEGYSVSREKKESFPLTVTSAQKNPTAFYLCASSPLRGTGGYEQFFGPGTRLTVL.

V and J are TRBV30 and TRBJ1-1; 7 bases are shared with TRBD1. Germline V gene sequence: CDR1 GTSNPN, CDR2 SVGIG (reference sequence). This CDR3 has 15 residues. V was pared by 3 bases and J by 2 bases, with 9 bases of the junction left unmatched. The CDR3 sequence: CAWRNRGALNTEAFF. The CDR3 DNA reads as TGTGCCTGGAGAAACAGGGGCGCTCTTAACACTGAAGCTTTCTTT. The variable domain in full, completed from reference TRBV30 and TRBJ1-1, reads SQTIHQWPATLVQPVGSPLSLECTVEGTSNPNLYWYRQAAGRGLQLLFYSVGIGQISSEVPQNLSASRPQDRQFILSSKKLLLSDSGFYLCAWRNRGALNTEAFFGQGTRLTVV.

The genes are TRBV2 and TRBJ1-1, with a tentative D call TRBD1 (5 bases). The V end was cut by 6 bases, the J end by 1 base, with 9 bases between. This CDR3 region has 13 residues. Per the germline V gene, CDR1 is SNHLY and CDR2 is FYNNEI. The CDR3 nucleotides read TGTGCCAGCAGACTTGGACAGAACACTGAAGCTTTCTTT. Protein sequence: CASRLGQNTEAFF.

The chain recombines TRBV29-1 with TRBJ1-5; D gene ambiguous. Germline loops: CDR1 SQVTM, CDR2 ANQGSEA. Between the trimmed V and J ends, which lost 3 bases and 9 bases, there was a span of 3 bases. The CDR3 consists of 9 residues. Here the CDR3 DNA reads TGCAGCGTTGATCGGCCCCAGCATTTT. As protein: CSVDRPQHF.

This chain uses TRBV11-2 with TRBJ2-7; D is possibly TRBD2 (6 bases). The CDR3 runs to 14 residues. V lost 4 bases, J lost 7 bases, and 17 bases lay in between. Germline CDR1 reads SGHAT; CDR2 reads FQNNGV. The CDR3: CASSSQSRESEQYF. CDR3 bases: TGTGCCAGCAGCTCCCAATCGCGGGAAAGTGAGCAGTACTTC.

CDR3 in DNA: TGTGCCAGTACGGAGCAGGCTAGCGAAAAACTGTTTTTT. This translates into CASTEQASEKLFF. The chain employs TRBV19 and TRBJ1-4; D unclear. The ends were cut back, 7 bases at V and 8 bases at J, with 14 bases in the middle. Per germline, CDR1 LNHDA and CDR2 SQIVND (reference sequence). The CDR3 covers 13 residues.

V gene TRBV5-6 combines with J gene TRBJ1-1; tentative D call: TRBD1 (6 bases). Germline values: CDR1 SGHDT, CDR2 YYEEEE. The CDR3 has 14 amino acids. V was cut by 3 bases and J by 1 base, with 10 bases left in between. The CDR3 loop reads CASSSGEWNTEAFF. CDR3 coding DNA: TGTGCCAGCAGCTCAGGGGAGTGGAACACTGAAGCTTTCTTT.

The chain carries TRBV6-5 and TRBJ2-1; D gene ambiguous. The V and J ends lost 2 bases and 5 bases respectively, with 7 bases between them. Looked up from germline, CDR1 is MNHEY and CDR2 is SVGAGI. This CDR3 is 13 amino acids long. CDR3 sequence (DNA): TGTGCCAGCAGTTACAGCGTCAACAATGAGCAGTTCTTC. Protein product: CASSYSVNNEQFF.